A single T cell receptor beta chain is shown here with its context. This entry belongs to a study of blood T cell repertoires in COVID-19. The overall study: Both acute and convalescent COVID-19 samples were obtained from the United States, Italy and Spain. Nucleic acid was either cDNA or gDNA, and it came from T cells, B-cell-depleted T cells, or PBMCs.

In the original analysis: Reference gene primer amplification in the assay estimated nucleated cell counts. The assay was immunoSEQ multiplex PCR, and TCRdb's table has in-frame clones only and misses some. The V and J calls and clone size come from that table; D and trimming were worked out from the DNA. The sample yields roughly 410,000 clones, around 89% seen once. There are 14 residues in the CDR3. Per germline, CDR1 SNHLY and CDR2 FYNNEI. The J segment lost 5 bases and the V segment lost 6 bases, leaving 9 bases of the junction unmatched. Sequenced sample: peripheral blood. The rearrangement uses TRBV2 and TRBJ1-2, with 7 bases matching TRBD1. The sequence derives from a middle-aged man with acute or convalescent COVID-19. This chain's CDR3 is CASRSGTAAYGYTF. The CDR3 nucleotides read TGTGCCAGCAGAAGTGGGACAGCAGCATATGGCTACACCTTC.